The 18 T cell receptor beta chains below were found in one sample sequenced in a study of T-cell reconstitution after alpha-beta-depleted transplantation in children. Preparing the TCRbeta library involved the use of unique molecular identifiers. MiXCR was run by TCRdb on the PCR reads, yielding one entry per CDR3 protein. The sample records hundreds of thousands of distinct CDR3 sequences, about 10% being singletons. The specimen was PBMCs, collected before TCRalphabeta/CD19-depleted stem cell transplant. The receptors shown here come from a child aged 2 to 10 with inherited bone marrow failure, due to receive a stem cell transplant.

This clonotype has at least ten counts. One end of the junction does not line up with germline, which may come from a read error. The chain joins TRBV7-9 to TRBJ2-4; 8 nucleotides agree with TRBD1. The CDR3 is made up of 14 amino acids. In germline, CDR1 is SEHNR, CDR2 FQNEAQ (reference sequence). The CDR3 sequence: CASSWQGARNIQYF. DNA for the CDR3: TGTGCCAGCAGCTGGCAGGGGGCCAGAAACATTCAGTACTTC.

This clonotype has ten or more counts. J is TRBJ2-7 and V is TRBV20-1, with a tentative D call TRBD2 (5 bases). The CDR3 totals 13 residues. Trimming removed 3 bases from V and 6 bases from J, with 15 bases in between. Germline values: CDR1 DFQATT, CDR2 SNEGSKA (reference sequence). The CDR3 region has the DNA TGCAGTGCTAGTCGGCGAACTAGGGCCGAGCAGTACTTC. Residues: CSASRRTRAEQYF.

This clonotype was counted at least ten times. The chain combines TRBV20-1 with TRBJ2-1, with TRBD1 identical over 9 bases. Per germline, CDR1 DFQATT and CDR2 SNEGSKA (reference sequence). The V and J ends lost 3 bases and 8 bases, in that order; junction bases with no gene match: 23. The CDR3 extends over 19 amino acids. The CDR3 coding sequence is TGCAGTGCTAGCGCGGGACAGGGAAGAAGGGGAGCGGATCTACATGAGCAGTTCTTC. Translation: CSASAGQGRRGADLHEQFF.

This clonotype showed up many times. The V and J genes are TRBV4-2 and TRBJ2-2; D is possibly TRBD2 (6 bases). Trimming removed 0 bases at V and 6 bases at J, with 23 bases between. This CDR3 is 19 amino acids long. Germline V CDR1 and CDR2: LGHNA, YNFKEQ. The CDR3 DNA reads as TGTGCCAGCAGCCAAGATGAAGCACAGGACTATCACACTCCCGGGGAGCTGTTTTTT. Its translation is CASSQDEAQDYHTPGELFF.

V usage is TRBV9 and J usage is TRBJ1-1; 7 bases map to TRBD1. The J segment lost 4 bases and the V segment lost 3 bases, leaving 6 bases of the junction unmatched. The CDR3 spans 14 residues. The germline V gene has CDR1 SGDLS and CDR2 YYNGEE. CDR3 protein: CASSATTGFTEAFF. CDR3 sequence (DNA): TGTGCCAGCAGCGCCACGACAGGGTTCACTGAAGCTTTCTTT.

The V and J genes are TRBV29-1 and TRBJ1-1, with no clear D. V was pared by 3 bases and J by 3 bases, with 17 bases between. CDR1 is SQVTM, CDR2 ANQGSEA, per germline. The CDR3 length is 15 residues. The CDR3 reads CSVDRLADGYTEAFF. CDR3 DNA: TGCAGCGTTGATCGACTGGCCGACGGGTACACTGAAGCTTTCTTT.

This clonotype was detected many times. The rearrangement links TRBV12-3 or TRBV12-4 to TRBJ1-2; TRBD1 aligns across 7 bases. Losses at the gene ends were 6 bases for V and 8 bases for J; bases not matched to a gene: 6. The CDR3 contains 12 residues. The CDR3 loop reads CASRRQGRGYTF. In DNA form, the CDR3 reads TGTGCCAGCAGAAGACAGGGAAGGGGCTACACCTTC.

This clonotype was recorded many times. The genes are TRBV28 and TRBJ2-1; D gene uncertain. The CDR3 contains 11 residues. Germline V CDR1 and CDR2: MDHEN, SYDVKM. Trimming took off 4 bases at V and 12 bases at J, with 10 bases between the two ends. This CDR3 reads CASSSYLGQFF. The CDR3, as DNA: TGTGCCAGCAGTTCCTACCTGGGGCAGTTCTTC.

This clonotype was recorded at least ten times. The gene calls are TRBV5-1 and TRBJ1-1; 8 bases line up with TRBD1. This CDR3 comprises 15 residues. Germline-derived CDR1 and CDR2 are SGHRS and YFSETQ. With V trimmed by 2 bases and J by 1 base, 4 bases remained unmatched. The CDR3 DNA sequence: TGCGCCAGCAGCTTCCAGGGGGCTACGAACACTGAAGCTTTCTTT. Amino acids: CASSFQGATNTEAFF.

There are many counts of this clonotype. This sequence joins TRBV7-2 and TRBJ2-1; 8 bases match TRBD1. The V segment lost 1 base and the J segment 10 bases; nucleotides outside the gene matches: 12. Germline V CDR1 and CDR2: SGHTA, FQGNSA. CDR3 length equals 16 residues. The CDR3 sequence is CASSLVGSQGAGEQFF. The CDR3 DNA reads TGTGCCAGCAGCTTAGTCGGGTCGCAGGGGGCAGGCGAGCAGTTCTTC.

This clonotype was seen ten or more times. The chain couples TRBV5-1 to TRBJ1-1; D is ambiguous. Germline assignment: CDR1 SGHRS and CDR2 YFSETQ. The CDR3 totals 16 residues. V lost 4 bases and J lost 1, with 17 bases in between. The DNA of the CDR3 is TGCGCCAGCAGCGCGGACCGAGGGTCTTCGAACACTGAAGCTTTCTTT. Translating gives CASSADRGSSNTEAFF.

This clonotype has a handful of counts. The chain uses TRBV28 and TRBJ2-1; D perhaps matches TRBD1 (6 bases). This CDR3 is built from 21 residues. From germline, CDR1 is MDHEN and CDR2 SYDVKM. V lost 4 bases to trimming and J lost 1 base, with 29 bases between them. The CDR3 sequence: CASSSGPVGTQPSISYNEQFF. In DNA form, the CDR3 reads TGTGCCAGCAGTTCGGGGCCCGTGGGGACACAACCTTCGATTTCCTACAATGAGCAGTTCTTC.

A remark on this clonotype: A much more abundant neighbour one base away suggests this may be a read error. The J gene is TRBJ2-7, the V gene TRBV7-9; maybe TRBD2 (5 bases). Germline V gives CDR1 SEHNR, CDR2 FQNEAQ (reference sequence). The CDR3 spans 12 residues. Here the CDR3 reads CASGFAGYEQYF. The CDR3 nucleotides are TGTGCCAGCGGCTTTGCGGGCTACGAGCAGTACTTC.

This clonotype was counted between two and nine times. The chain joins TRBV18 to TRBJ2-7; 7 positions agree with TRBD2. Germline trimming cut 2 bases from V and 7 bases from J; bases unmatched to any gene: 14. There are 16 residues in the CDR3. Germline V gene data show CDR1 as KGHSH and CDR2 as LQKENI. In DNA, the CDR3 is TGTGCCAGCTCACCATTGGGAGGGACCCACTTTTTGGAGCAGTACTTC. Protein sequence: CASSPLGGTHFLEQYF.

The table lists this clonotype with many counts. The J gene is TRBJ2-1, the V gene TRBV7-8, with D possibly matching TRBD2 (5 bases). The CDR3 runs 13 residues. The V gene lost 1 base and the J gene lost 10 bases, with 11 bases spanning the gap. Germline V gene lookup returns CDR1 SGHVS and CDR2 FQNEAQ. CDR3 region: CASSLGLAQEQFF. The CDR3 DNA reads TGTGCCAGCAGCTTAGGGCTAGCTCAGGAGCAGTTCTTC.

CDR3 nucleotides: TGTGCCAGCAGTCGGAACCAGGGATACGAGCAGTACTTC. Translating gives CASSRNQGYEQYF. The chain joins TRBV12-3 or TRBV12-4 to TRBJ2-7; D is perhaps TRBD1 (5 bases). The CDR3 sequence is 13 residues long. The V end was cut by 5 bases, the J end by 4 bases, with 12 bases between.

This clonotype was seen ten or more times. The CDR3 spells CASSFREGLSEQYF. The CDR3 coding sequence is TGTGCCAGCAGCTTTCGGGAGGGCCTATCGGAGCAGTACTTC. This chain connects TRBV12-3 or TRBV12-4 to TRBJ2-7; 8 nucleotides agree with TRBD2. V gave up 6 bases and J gave up 7 bases; unmatched junction bases: 11. The CDR3 is made up of 14 amino acids.

In this sample, this clonotype turned up many times. This chain connects TRBV9 to TRBJ2-4; 11 bases are a match to TRBD1. The V and J ends lost 4 bases and 1 base, in that order; junction bases with no gene match: 4. CDR1 is SGDLS, CDR2 YYNGEE, per germline. The CDR3 sequence is 16 residues long. The CDR3 coding sequence is TGTGCCAGCAGCCTTGGACAGGGGGCGGCCAAAAACATTCAGTACTTC. Translation: CASSLGQGAAKNIQYF.